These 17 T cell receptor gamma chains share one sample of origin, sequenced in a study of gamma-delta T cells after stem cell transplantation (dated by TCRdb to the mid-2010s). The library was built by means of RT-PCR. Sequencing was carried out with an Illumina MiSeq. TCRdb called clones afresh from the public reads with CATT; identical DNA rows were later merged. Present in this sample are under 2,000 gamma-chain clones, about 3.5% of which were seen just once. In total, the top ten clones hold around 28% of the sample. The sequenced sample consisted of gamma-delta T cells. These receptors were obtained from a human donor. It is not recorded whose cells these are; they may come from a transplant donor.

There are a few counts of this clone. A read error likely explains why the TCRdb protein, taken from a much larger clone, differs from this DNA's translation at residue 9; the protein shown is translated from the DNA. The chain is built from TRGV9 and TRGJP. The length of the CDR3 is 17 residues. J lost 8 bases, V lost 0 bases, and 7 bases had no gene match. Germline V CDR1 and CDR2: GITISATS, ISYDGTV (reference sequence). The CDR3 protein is CALWEVQKKLGKKIKVF. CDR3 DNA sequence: TGTGCCTTGTGGGAGGTGCAAAAAAAGTTGGGCAAAAAAATCAAGGTATTT.

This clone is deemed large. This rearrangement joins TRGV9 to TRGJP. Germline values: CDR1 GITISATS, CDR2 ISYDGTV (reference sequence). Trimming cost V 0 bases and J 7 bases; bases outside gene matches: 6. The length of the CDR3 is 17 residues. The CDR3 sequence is CALWEVDEELGKKIKVF. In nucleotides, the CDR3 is TGTGCCTTGTGGGAGGTGGATGAGGAGTTGGGCAAAAAAATCAAGGTATTT.

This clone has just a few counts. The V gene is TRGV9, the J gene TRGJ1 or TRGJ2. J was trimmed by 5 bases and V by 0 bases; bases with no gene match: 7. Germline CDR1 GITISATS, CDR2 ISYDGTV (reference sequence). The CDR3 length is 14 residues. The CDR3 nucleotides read TGTGCCTTGTGGGAGGTGCAGAGAAATTATAAGAAACTCTTT. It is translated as CALWEVQRNYKKLF.

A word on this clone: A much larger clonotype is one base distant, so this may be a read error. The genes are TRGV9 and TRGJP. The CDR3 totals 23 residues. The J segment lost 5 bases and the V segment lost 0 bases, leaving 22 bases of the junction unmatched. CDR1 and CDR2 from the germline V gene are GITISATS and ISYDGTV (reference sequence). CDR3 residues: CALWEVHGLRGRGEELGKKIKVF. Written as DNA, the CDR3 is TGTGCCTTGTGGGAGGTGCATGGCCTCCGTGGACGTGGAGAAGAGTTGGGCAAAAAAATCAAGGTATTT.

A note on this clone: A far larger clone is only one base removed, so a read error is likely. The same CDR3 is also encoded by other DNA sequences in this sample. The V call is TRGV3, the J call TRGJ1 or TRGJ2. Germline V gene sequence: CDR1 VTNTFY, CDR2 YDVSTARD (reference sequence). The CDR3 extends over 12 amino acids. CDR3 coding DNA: TGCGCCACCTGGGACGTTGGTTATAAGAAACTCTTT. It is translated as CATWDVGYKKLF.

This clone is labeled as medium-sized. This CDR3 reads CATWAREGEKLF. CDR3 nucleotide sequence: TGTGCCACCTGGGCTAGGGAGGGGGAGAAACTCTTT. The V and J genes are TRGV4 and TRGJ1 or TRGJ2. CDR1 and CDR2 from the germline V gene are EGSTGY and YDSYTSSV. The V gene end was trimmed by 5 bases and the J gene end by 11 bases; junction bases not matched to a gene: 12. The CDR3 runs to 12 residues.

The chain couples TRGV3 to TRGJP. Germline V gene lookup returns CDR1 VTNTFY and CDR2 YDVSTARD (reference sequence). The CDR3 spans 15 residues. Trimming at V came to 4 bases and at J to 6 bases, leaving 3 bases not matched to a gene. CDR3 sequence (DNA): TGTGCCACCTGGGAGAGAGAGTTGGGCAAAAAAATCAAGGTATTT. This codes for CATWERELGKKIKVF.

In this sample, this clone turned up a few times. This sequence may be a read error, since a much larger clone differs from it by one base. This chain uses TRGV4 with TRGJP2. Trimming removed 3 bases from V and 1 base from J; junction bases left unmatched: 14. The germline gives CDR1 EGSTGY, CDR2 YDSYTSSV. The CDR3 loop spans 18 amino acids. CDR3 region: CATWDKPSQFSSDWIKTF. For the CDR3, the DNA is TGTGCCACCTGGGATAAGCCATCCCAATTTAGTAGTGATTGGATCAAGACGTTT.

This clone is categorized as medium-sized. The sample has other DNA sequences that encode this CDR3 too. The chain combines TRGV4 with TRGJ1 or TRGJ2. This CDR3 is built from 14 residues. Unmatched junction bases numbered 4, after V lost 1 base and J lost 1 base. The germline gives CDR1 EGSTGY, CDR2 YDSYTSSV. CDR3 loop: CATWDGPNYYKKLF. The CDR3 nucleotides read TGTGCCACCTGGGATGGACCTAATTATTATAAGAAACTCTTT.

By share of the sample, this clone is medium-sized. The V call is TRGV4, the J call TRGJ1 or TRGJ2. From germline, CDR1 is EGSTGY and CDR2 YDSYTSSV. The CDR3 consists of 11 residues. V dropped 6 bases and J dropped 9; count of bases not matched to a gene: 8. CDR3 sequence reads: CATWLPPKKLF. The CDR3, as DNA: TGTGCCACCTGGCTACCCCCTAAGAAACTCTTT.

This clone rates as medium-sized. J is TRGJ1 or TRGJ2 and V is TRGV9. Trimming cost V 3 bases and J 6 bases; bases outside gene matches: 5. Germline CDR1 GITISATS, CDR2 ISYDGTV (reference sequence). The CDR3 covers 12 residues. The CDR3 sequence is CALWEPFYKKLF. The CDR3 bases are TGTGCCTTGTGGGAGCCCTTTTATAAGAAACTCTTT.

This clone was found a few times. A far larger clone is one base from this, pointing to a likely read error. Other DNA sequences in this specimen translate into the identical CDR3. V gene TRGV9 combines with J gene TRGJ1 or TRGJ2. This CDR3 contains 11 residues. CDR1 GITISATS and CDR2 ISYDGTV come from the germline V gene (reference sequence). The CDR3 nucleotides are TGTGCCTTGTGGACTGCGATCAAGAAGCTCTTT. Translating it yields CALWTAIKKLF.

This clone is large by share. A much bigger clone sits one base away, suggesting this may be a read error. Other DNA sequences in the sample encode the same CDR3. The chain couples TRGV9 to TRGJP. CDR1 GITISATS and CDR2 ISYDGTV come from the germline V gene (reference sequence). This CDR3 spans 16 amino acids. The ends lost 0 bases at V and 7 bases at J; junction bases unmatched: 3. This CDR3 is CALWEVHELGKKIKVF. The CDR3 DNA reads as TGTGCCTTGTGGGAGGTGCATGAGTTGGGCAAAAAAATCAAGGTATTT.

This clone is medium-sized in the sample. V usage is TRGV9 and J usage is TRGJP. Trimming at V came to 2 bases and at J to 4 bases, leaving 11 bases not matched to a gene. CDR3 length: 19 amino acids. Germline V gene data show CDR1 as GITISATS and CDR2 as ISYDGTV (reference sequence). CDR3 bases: TGTGCCTTGTGGGAGGCCCTACTAAACCAAGAGTTGGGCAAAAAAATCAAGGTATTT. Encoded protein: CALWEALLNQELGKKIKVF.

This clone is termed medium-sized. CDR3 DNA sequence: TGTGCCTTGTGGGAAACCGGGGAGTTGGGCAAAAAAATCAAGGTATTT. This sequence encodes CALWETGELGKKIKVF. The J gene is TRGJP, the V gene TRGV9. There are 16 residues in the CDR3. V was pared by 4 bases and J by 7 bases, with 7 bases of the junction left unmatched. Per the germline V gene, CDR1 is GITISATS and CDR2 is ISYDGTV (reference sequence).

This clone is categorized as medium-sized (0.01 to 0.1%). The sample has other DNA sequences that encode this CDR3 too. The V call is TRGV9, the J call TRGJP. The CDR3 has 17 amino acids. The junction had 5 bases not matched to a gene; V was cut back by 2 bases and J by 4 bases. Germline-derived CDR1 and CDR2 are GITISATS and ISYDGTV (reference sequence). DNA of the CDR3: TGTGCCTTGTGGGAGGCCCAACAAGAGTTGGGCAAAAAAATCAAGGTATTT. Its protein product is CALWEAQQELGKKIKVF.

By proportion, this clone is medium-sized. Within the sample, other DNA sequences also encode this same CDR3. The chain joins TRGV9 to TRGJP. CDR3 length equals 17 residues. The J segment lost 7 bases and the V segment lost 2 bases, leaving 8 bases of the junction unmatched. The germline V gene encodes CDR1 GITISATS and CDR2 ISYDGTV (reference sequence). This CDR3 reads CALWEAPGELGKKIKVF. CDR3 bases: TGTGCCTTGTGGGAGGCGCCTGGGGAGTTGGGCAAAAAAATCAAGGTATTT.